The 30 T cell receptor beta chains below come from one sample, sequenced in a study of CXCR3-negative and CXCR3-positive naive CD8 T cells. The libraries of TRB cDNA were constructed through 5' RACE using UMI labels. TCRdb re-called the 5' RACE reads and catalogs CDR3 proteins one per entry, DNA excluded. The sample includes 130,000 or so distinct CDR3 sequences. Material: naive CXCR3- CD8+ T cells from blood. Subset indicated: CD45RO-CCR7+CD27+CD95- naive CD8+ T cells lacking CXCR3 (TNR3-). These receptors came from a human donor in good health. Some clones in this sample may be carry-over from other donors' samples.

This rearrangement joins TRBV6-5 to TRBJ2-7; TCRdb calls TRBD1, which cannot be checked without DNA. CDR3 length: 12 residues. Germline V CDR1 and CDR2: MNHEY, SVGAGI. The CDR3 reads CASRDSSYEQYF.

The rearrangement uses TRBV12-2 and TRBJ1-2; lacking DNA, the TRBD1 call made by TCRdb goes unchecked. TRBV12-2 is tagged as a pseudogene. The CDR3 length is 13 residues. CDR3 protein: CASRLAGTYGYTF.

The genes are TRBV5-4 and TRBJ1-6; the TCRdb D gene call, TRBD1, has no DNA to confirm it. The CDR3 totals 15 residues. Germline values: CDR1 SGHNT, CDR2 YYREEE (reference sequence). Here the CDR3 reads CASSLVGGNNSPLHF.

The chain is built from TRBV10-3 and TRBJ2-3. The length of the CDR3 is 11 residues. Germline loops: CDR1 ENHRY, CDR2 SYGVKD. This chain's CDR3 is CAIRSTDTQYF.

This chain joins TRBV20-1 and TRBJ2-1. Germline values: CDR1 DFQATT, CDR2 SNEGSKA (reference sequence). The CDR3 totals 13 residues. Here the CDR3 reads CRVQSSSYNEQFF.

The rearrangement uses TRBV28 and TRBJ2-2; TCRdb gives TRBD1 as the D gene, but with no DNA this cannot be confirmed. In germline, CDR1 is MDHEN, CDR2 SYDVKM. The CDR3 loop spans 13 amino acids. The CDR3 sequence: CASSFRGAGELFF.

The chain carries TRBV4-1 and TRBJ2-2; TCRdb names TRBD1, which stays unverified in the absence of DNA. The CDR3 runs to 15 residues. Germline V gives CDR1 MGHRA, CDR2 YSYEKL. The chain's CDR3 is CASSQARQEAGELFF.

The chain couples TRBV25-1 to TRBJ2-2; TCRdb proposes TRBD1, but this gene call is untestable without DNA. Germline lookup yields CDR1 MGHDK and CDR2 SYGVNS. The length of the CDR3 is 16 residues. CDR3 sequence reads: CASSGLGEPNTGELFF.

The chain has TRBV4-1 and TRBJ1-2; TCRdb names TRBD1, which stays unverified in the absence of DNA. This CDR3 has 14 residues. Germline-derived CDR1 and CDR2 are MGHRA and YSYEKL. CDR3 in amino acids: CASSQLEGVYGYTF.

The gene calls are TRBV6-5 and TRBJ2-7; TCRdb lists TRBD1, though no DNA is available to test this call. CDR3 length equals 16 residues. CDR1 and CDR2 (germline): MNHEY, SVGAGI. The CDR3 reads CASRDTGTGPYLEQYF.

The gene calls are TRBV29-1 and TRBJ2-7. CDR3 size: 13 residues. The germline V gene encodes CDR1 SQVTM and CDR2 ANQGSEA. The CDR3 reads CSAPGEGPYEQYF.

V is TRBV13 and J is TRBJ2-7; there is no DNA to check the TCRdb D call of TRBD2. The CDR3 is 14 residues long. Germline V gene sequence: CDR1 PRHDT, CDR2 FYEKMQ (reference sequence). The CDR3 protein is CASSPSGRPYEQYF.

The J gene is TRBJ2-7, the V gene TRBV29-1; absent DNA, TCRdb's TRBD1 call cannot be checked. The V gene's germline CDR1 is SQVTM and CDR2 ANQGSEA. This CDR3 is 13 amino acids long. The CDR3 protein is CSVDLGHPYEQYF.

The V and J genes are TRBV4-1 and TRBJ1-1. CDR3 length: 14 residues. CDR1 is MGHRA and CDR2 is YSYEKL in the germline V gene. CDR3 amino acids: CASSQADKNTEAFF.

V is TRBV4-3 and J is TRBJ1-2; TCRdb's D call, TRBD1, is unchecked because there is no DNA. The CDR3 is 14 amino acids. The germline CDR1 and CDR2 sequences are LGHNA and YSLEER. This CDR3 reads CASSPETSMGGYTF.

J is TRBJ1-1 and V is TRBV7-9; TCRdb proposes TRBD1, but this gene call is untestable without DNA. The germline CDR1 and CDR2 sequences are SEHNR and FQNEAQ (reference sequence). The CDR3 sequence is 12 residues long. The CDR3: CASSLGTGGAFF.

The gene calls are TRBV27 and TRBJ2-1. Germline CDR1 and CDR2: MNHEY and SMNVEV (reference sequence). CDR3 size: 15 residues. CDR3 region: CASSFVALTHNEQFF.

The J gene is TRBJ2-3, the V gene TRBV5-1; the TRBD2 assignment by TCRdb is unverifiable without DNA. The CDR3 extends over 14 amino acids. The germline V gene encodes CDR1 SGHRS and CDR2 YFSETQ. This CDR3 is CASSYGTSPDTQYF.

This chain uses TRBV4-3 with TRBJ2-3; without DNA, the TCRdb call of TRBD2 cannot be checked. The CDR3 consists of 14 residues. Germline loops: CDR1 LGHNA, CDR2 YSLEER. The CDR3 protein is CASSQSSGTDTQYF.

The rearrangement uses TRBV6-6 and TRBJ1-3. Germline V gives CDR1 MNHNY, CDR2 SVGAGI (reference sequence). This CDR3 is built from 16 residues. CDR3 sequence reads: CASSPLGGNSGNTIYF.

The chain links TRBV7-9 to TRBJ2-3; TCRdb designates TRBD1, a call that cannot be tested without DNA. This CDR3 spans 15 amino acids. Germline CDR1 reads SEHNR; CDR2 reads FQNEAQ (reference sequence). CDR3 sequence: CASSPQGINTDTQYF. The full variable domain, in which reference TRBV7-9 and TRBJ2-3 provide the parts outside the CDR3, is DTGVSQNPRHKITKRGQNVTFRCDPISEHNRLYWYRQTLGQGPEFLTYFQNEAQLEKSRLLSDRFSAERPKGSFSTLEIQRTEQGDSAMYLCASSPQGINTDTQYFGPGTRLTVL.

The chain recombines TRBV6-5 with TRBJ2-1; the D gene TCRdb calls, TRBD1, cannot be checked with no DNA. Germline V CDR1 and CDR2: MNHEY, SVGAGI. The CDR3 has 14 residues. CDR3 sequence reads: CASSYNGGNNEQFF.

V and J are TRBV28 and TRBJ1-1; TCRdb indicates TRBD1, and absent DNA this call remains unverified. The CDR3 extends over 13 amino acids. Germline assignment: CDR1 MDHEN and CDR2 SYDVKM. The CDR3: CASRDPGDTEAFF.

The chain links TRBV7-8 to TRBJ2-2. Germline CDR1 SGHVS, CDR2 FQNEAQ. This CDR3 is built from 16 residues. The CDR3 loop reads CASSLGNVANTGELFF.

This chain links TRBV5-1 with TRBJ2-7; without DNA, the TCRdb call of TRBD1 cannot be checked. The CDR3 contains 15 residues. Germline CDR1 reads SGHRS; CDR2 reads YFSETQ. This chain's CDR3 is CASSLAGTGGSEQYF.

The genes are TRBV15 and TRBJ1-5. This CDR3 is 15 amino acids long. Germline V lookup: CDR1 LNHNV, CDR2 YYDKDF (reference sequence). This CDR3 is CATSRFPAGDQPQHF.

The gene calls are TRBV7-9 and TRBJ2-3. Germline values: CDR1 SEHNR, CDR2 FQNEAQ (reference sequence). The CDR3 spans 14 residues. CDR3 sequence: CASSIDGYADTQYF. The entire variable domain, with the rest obtained from reference TRBV7-9 and TRBJ2-3, is as follows: DTGVSQNPRHKITKRGQNVTFRCDPISEHNRLYWYRQTLGQGPEFLTYFQNEAQLEKSRLLSDRFSAERPKGSFSTLEIQRTEQGDSAMYLCASSIDGYADTQYFGPGTRLTVL.

The rearrangement joins TRBV9 to TRBJ2-7; TCRdb indicates TRBD1, and absent DNA this call remains unverified. CDR1 SGDLS and CDR2 YYNGEE come from the germline V gene. The CDR3 has 14 residues. This CDR3 reads CASSEGGLPYEQYF.

This chain joins TRBV6-5 and TRBJ2-1; TCRdb's assignment of TRBD1 cannot be checked, as there is no DNA. This CDR3 spans 15 amino acids. Germline V gene data show CDR1 as MNHEY and CDR2 as SVGAGI. The CDR3: CASSPGQGAYNEQFF.

The chain recombines TRBV29-1 with TRBJ2-1. The CDR3 is made up of 11 amino acids. The germline V gene has CDR1 SQVTM and CDR2 ANQGSEA. CDR3 protein: CSVYLYNEQFF.